This TCR beta chain was obtained from a study of identical twins. TCRdb processed the 5' RACE reads anew with MiXCR; each CDR3 protein has one entry. The table includes approximately 500,000 distinct CDR3 sequences, less than 25% detected once. This clonotype was picked up a small number of times. CDR1 and CDR2 from the germline V gene are MNHEY and SVGAGI. J lost 3 bases, V lost 2 bases, and 6 bases had no gene match. The CDR3 contains 16 residues. This sample was shared with a second study, whose subject was T cells expressing NK-cell markers.

The sequence came from a woman between 18 and 29 years old in good health. The chain has TRBV6-5 and TRBJ2-1; TRBD2 matches at 8 bases. Sample: CD4+ T cells sorted from blood. The CDR3: CASSYRAGGLYNEQFF. The CDR3 DNA reads as TGTGCCAGCAGTTACCGCGCGGGAGGCCTCTACAATGAGCAGTTCTTC.